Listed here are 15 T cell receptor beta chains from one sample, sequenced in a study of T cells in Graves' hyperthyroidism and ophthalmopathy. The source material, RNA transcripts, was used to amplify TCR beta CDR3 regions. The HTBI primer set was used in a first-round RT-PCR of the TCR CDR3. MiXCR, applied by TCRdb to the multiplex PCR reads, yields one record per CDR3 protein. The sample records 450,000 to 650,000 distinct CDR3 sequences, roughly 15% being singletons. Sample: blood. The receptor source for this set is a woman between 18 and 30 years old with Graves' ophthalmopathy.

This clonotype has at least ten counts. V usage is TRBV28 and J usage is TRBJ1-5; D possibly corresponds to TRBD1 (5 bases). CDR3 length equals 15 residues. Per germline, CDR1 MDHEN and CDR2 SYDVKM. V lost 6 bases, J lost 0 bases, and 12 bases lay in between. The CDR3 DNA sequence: TGTGCCAGCAGCCCGGGGGGTCGTAGCAATCAGCCCCAGCATTTT. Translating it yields CASSPGGRSNQPQHF.

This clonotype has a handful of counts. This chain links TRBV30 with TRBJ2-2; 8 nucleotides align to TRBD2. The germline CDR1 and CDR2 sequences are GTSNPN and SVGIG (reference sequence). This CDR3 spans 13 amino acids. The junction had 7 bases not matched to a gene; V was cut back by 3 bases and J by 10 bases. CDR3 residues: CAWSGGGNEELFF. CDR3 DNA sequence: TGTGCCTGGAGCGGGGGGGGAAACGAGGAGCTGTTTTTT. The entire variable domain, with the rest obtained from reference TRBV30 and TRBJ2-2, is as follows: SQTIHQWPATLVQPVGSPLSLECTVEGTSNPNLYWYRQAAGRGLQLLFYSVGIGQISSEVPQNLSASRPQDRQFILSSKKLLLSDSGFYLCAWSGGGNEELFFGEGSRLTVL.

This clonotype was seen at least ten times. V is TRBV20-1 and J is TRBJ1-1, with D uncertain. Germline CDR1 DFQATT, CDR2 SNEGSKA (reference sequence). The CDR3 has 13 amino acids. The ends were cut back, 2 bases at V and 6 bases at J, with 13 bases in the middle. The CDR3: CSARQPMMAEAFF. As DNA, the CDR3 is TGCAGTGCTAGACAACCAATGATGGCTGAAGCTTTCTTT.

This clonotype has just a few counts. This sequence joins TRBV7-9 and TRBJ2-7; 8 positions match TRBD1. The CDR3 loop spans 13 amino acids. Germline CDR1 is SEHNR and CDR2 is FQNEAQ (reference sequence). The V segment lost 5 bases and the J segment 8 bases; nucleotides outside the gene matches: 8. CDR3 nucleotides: TGTGCCAGCAGCAACGAGGACAGGGTTCAGCAGTACTTC. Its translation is CASSNEDRVQQYF.

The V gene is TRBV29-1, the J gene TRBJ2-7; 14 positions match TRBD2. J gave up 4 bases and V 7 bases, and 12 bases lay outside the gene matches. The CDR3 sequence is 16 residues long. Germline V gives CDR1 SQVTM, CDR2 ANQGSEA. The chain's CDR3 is CSGVGLAGGLYYEQYF. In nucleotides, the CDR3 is TGCAGCGGGGTAGGACTAGCGGGAGGTCTCTATTACGAGCAGTACTTC.

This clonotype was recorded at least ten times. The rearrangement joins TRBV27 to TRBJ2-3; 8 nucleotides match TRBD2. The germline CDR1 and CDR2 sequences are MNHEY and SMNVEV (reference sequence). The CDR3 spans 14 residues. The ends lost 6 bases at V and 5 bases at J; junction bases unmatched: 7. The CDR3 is CASRWRGAGDTQYF. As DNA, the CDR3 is TGTGCCAGCAGATGGCGGGGGGCGGGAGATACGCAGTATTTT.

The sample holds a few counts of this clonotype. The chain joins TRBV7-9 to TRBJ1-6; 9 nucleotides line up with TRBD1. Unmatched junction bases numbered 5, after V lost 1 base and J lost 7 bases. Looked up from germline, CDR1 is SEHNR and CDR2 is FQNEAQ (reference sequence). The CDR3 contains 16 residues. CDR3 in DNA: TGTGCCAGCAGCTTAGGATCCGGACAGGGGAATTCACCCCTCCACTTT. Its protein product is CASSLGSGQGNSPLHF.

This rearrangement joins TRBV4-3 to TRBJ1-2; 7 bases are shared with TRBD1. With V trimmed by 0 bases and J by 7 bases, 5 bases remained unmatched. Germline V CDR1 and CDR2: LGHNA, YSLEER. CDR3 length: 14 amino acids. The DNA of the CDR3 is TGCGCCAGCAGCCAAGAAGACAGGGAGTCTGGCTACACCTTC. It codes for CASSQEDRESGYTF.

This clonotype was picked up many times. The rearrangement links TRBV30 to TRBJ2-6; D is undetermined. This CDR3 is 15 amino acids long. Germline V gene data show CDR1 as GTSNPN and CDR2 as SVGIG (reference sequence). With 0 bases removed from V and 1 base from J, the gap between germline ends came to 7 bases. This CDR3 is CAWSVLGSGANVLTF. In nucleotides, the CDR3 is TGTGCCTGGAGTGTATTGGGATCTGGGGCCAACGTCCTGACTTTC.

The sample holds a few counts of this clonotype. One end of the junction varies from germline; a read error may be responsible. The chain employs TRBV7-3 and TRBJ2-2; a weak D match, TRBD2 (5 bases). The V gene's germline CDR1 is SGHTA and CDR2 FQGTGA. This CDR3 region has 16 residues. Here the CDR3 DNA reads TGTGCCAGCAGCTTAACGAGGGCGGAGAACACCGGAGAGCTGTTTTTT. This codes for CASSLTRAENTGELFF.

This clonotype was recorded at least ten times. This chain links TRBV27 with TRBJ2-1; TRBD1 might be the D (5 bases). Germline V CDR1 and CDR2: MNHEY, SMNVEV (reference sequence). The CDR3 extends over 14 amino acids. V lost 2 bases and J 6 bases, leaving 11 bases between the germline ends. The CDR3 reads CASSLTGRVNEQFF. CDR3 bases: TGTGCCAGCAGTTTAACAGGCAGGGTCAATGAGCAGTTCTTC.

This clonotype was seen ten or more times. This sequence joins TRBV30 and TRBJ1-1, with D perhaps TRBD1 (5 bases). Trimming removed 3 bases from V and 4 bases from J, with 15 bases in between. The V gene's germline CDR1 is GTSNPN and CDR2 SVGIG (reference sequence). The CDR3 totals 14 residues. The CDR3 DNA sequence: TGTGCCTGGAGGGAAACCGCTGGGGGCACTGAAGCTTTCTTT. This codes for CAWRETAGGTEAFF. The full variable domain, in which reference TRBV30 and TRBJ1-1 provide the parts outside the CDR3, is SQTIHQWPATLVQPVGSPLSLECTVEGTSNPNLYWYRQAAGRGLQLLFYSVGIGQISSEVPQNLSASRPQDRQFILSSKKLLLSDSGFYLCAWRETAGGTEAFFGQGTRLTVV.

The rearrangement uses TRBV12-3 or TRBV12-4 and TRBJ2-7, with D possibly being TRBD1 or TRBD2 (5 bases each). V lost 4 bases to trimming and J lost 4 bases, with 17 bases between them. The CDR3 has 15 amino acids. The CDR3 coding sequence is TGTGCCAGCAGTTCCCGGGGCCAGGAATTTTACGAGCAGTACTTC. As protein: CASSSRGQEFYEQYF.

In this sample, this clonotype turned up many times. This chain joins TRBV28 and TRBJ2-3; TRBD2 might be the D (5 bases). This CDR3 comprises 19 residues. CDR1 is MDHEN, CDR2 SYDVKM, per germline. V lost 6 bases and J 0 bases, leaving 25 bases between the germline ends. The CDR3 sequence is CASRVSHIGGFQSTDTQYF. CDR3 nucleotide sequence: TGTGCCAGCAGGGTATCCCATATAGGCGGGTTTCAAAGCACAGATACGCAGTATTTT.

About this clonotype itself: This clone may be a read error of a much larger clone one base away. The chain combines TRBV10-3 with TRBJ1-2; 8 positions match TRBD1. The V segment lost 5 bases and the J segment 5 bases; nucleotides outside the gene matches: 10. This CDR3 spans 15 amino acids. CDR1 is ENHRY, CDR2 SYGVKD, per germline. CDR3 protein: CAISPDRDYRYGYTF. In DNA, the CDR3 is TGTGCCATCAGTCCGGACAGGGATTATCGATATGGCTACACCTTC.